Presented here are 3 T cell receptor beta chains from one specimen sequenced in a study of T cell repertoires in cytomegalovirus infection. One entry per CDR3 protein results from TCRdb running MiXCR on the reads. The sample holds roughly 600,000 distinct CDR3 sequences, 20% to 25% seen once. Sequenced input: CD8+ T cells from PBMCs. Receptor source: a human donor in good health (CMV status not recorded). Some clones in this sample may be carry-over from other donors' samples.

This clonotype occurred many times. The genes are TRBV12-3 or TRBV12-4 and TRBJ2-1; 8 nucleotides align to TRBD1. The CDR3 covers 16 residues. Trimming took 6 bases from V and 4 from J; bases not matched to a gene: 11. CDR3 nucleotide sequence: TGTGCCAGCAGCATAAGTGGAGACAGGGGATACAATGAGCAGTTCTTC. Residues: CASSISGDRGYNEQFF.

The V and J genes are TRBV7-9 and TRBJ2-1, with unresolved D. The CDR3 is 15 amino acids. The V end was cut by 5 bases, the J end by 2 bases, with 13 bases between. Germline V gene data show CDR1 as SEHNR and CDR2 as FQNEAQ (reference sequence). This CDR3 is CASSPRTYTYNEQFF. CDR3 in DNA: TGTGCCAGCAGCCCGCGAACCTACACCTACAATGAGCAGTTCTTC.

The genes are TRBV3-1 and TRBJ2-2; D remains unclear. CDR3 length equals 16 residues. Germline loops: CDR1 LGHDT, CDR2 YNNKEL (reference sequence). Deletions cut 0 bases from V and 1 base from J, with 9 bases between. The CDR3 sequence is CASSQDRKGNTGELFF. DNA for the CDR3: TGTGCCAGCAGCCAAGATCGGAAGGGGAACACCGGGGAGCTGTTTTTT.